A single sample is the source of the 28 T cell receptor beta chains below, sequenced in a study of identical twins. Each CDR3 protein gets one entry after TCRdb re-called the 5' RACE reads with MiXCR. The sample lists some 250,000 distinct CDR3 sequences, over 5.5% occurring once. The same data also went into a second study, on T cells expressing NK-cell markers.

The sample taken for sequencing was CD8+ T cells sorted from blood. All receptors derive from a woman younger than 30 in good health.

The chain joins TRBV9 to TRBJ2-6, with no clear D. There are 15 residues in the CDR3. With 4 bases removed from V and 0 bases from J, the gap between germline ends came to 8 bases. Looked up from germline, CDR1 is SGDLS and CDR2 is YYNGEE. The CDR3: CASSPTSSGANVLTF. DNA for the CDR3: TGTGCCAGCAGCCCGACCAGCTCTGGGGCCAACGTCCTGACTTTC.

This clonotype was counted at least ten times. Here the CDR3 reads CASRLAGVDEQFF. The CDR3, as DNA: TGCGCCAGCCGCCTAGCGGGTGTGGATGAGCAGTTCTTC. This chain connects TRBV4-3 to TRBJ2-1; 8 positions agree with TRBD2. CDR1 LGHNA and CDR2 YSLEER come from the germline V gene. The J segment lost 8 bases and the V segment lost 8 bases, leaving 8 bases of the junction unmatched. This CDR3 region has 13 residues.

The V gene is TRBV27, the J gene TRBJ2-1; either TRBD1 or TRBD2 may fit D (5 bases each). This CDR3 spans 11 amino acids. Trimming cost V 8 bases and J 7 bases, with 9 bases left between them. Germline V lookup: CDR1 MNHEY, CDR2 SMNVEV (reference sequence). CDR3 protein: CASVGVNEQFF. CDR3 nucleotide sequence: TGTGCCAGCGTGGGGGTGAATGAGCAGTTCTTC.

The gene calls are TRBV3-1 and TRBJ1-1; D remains unclear. Germline V gene sequence: CDR1 LGHDT, CDR2 YNNKEL (reference sequence). The ends were cut back, 1 base at V and 1 base at J, with 13 bases in the middle. The CDR3 runs 16 residues. CDR3 nucleotide sequence: TGTGCCAGCAGCCAAGGTGTGGGGTTTCAGAACACTGAAGCTTTCTTT. As protein: CASSQGVGFQNTEAFF.

The J gene is TRBJ2-1, the V gene TRBV20-1, with unresolved D. The V gene lost 2 bases and the J gene lost 5 bases, with 10 bases spanning the gap. CDR3 size: 13 residues. CDR1 and CDR2 (germline): DFQATT, SNEGSKA (reference sequence). The CDR3 sequence is CSARTLSNNEQFF. The DNA for the CDR3 is TGCAGTGCTAGAACCCTGAGTAACAATGAGCAGTTCTTC.

In this sample, this clonotype turned up a few times. V and J are TRBV29-1 and TRBJ2-5, with TRBD2 matching 9 bases. Trimming took 8 bases from V and 5 from J; bases not matched to a gene: 18. Germline assignment: CDR1 SQVTM and CDR2 ANQGSEA. CDR3 length: 16 amino acids. CDR3 protein: CSSVGQRAGGRETQYF. The CDR3 coding sequence is TGCAGCTCGGTGGGTCAAAGAGCGGGGGGCCGGGAGACCCAGTACTTC.

The V call is TRBV4-3, the J call TRBJ2-7; 15 nucleotides agree with TRBD2. Germline CDR1 LGHNA, CDR2 YSLEER. V shed 3 bases, J shed 5 bases, and the junction held 2 bases outside the gene matches. CDR3 length: 15 residues. This CDR3 reads CASSQGLAGGNEQYF. The CDR3 bases are TGCGCCAGCAGCCAGGGACTAGCGGGAGGTAACGAGCAGTACTTC.

In this sample, this clonotype turned up a few times. The chain recombines TRBV6-2 or TRBV6-3 with TRBJ2-1, with D perhaps matching TRBD2 (5 bases). Trimming stripped 2 bases from V and 3 bases from J, with 8 bases between. In germline, CDR1 is MNHEY, CDR2 SVGEGT. This CDR3 spans 14 amino acids. This CDR3 reads CASSYGLNYNEQFF. The CDR3 nucleotides are TGTGCCAGCAGTTACGGACTCAACTACAATGAGCAGTTCTTC.

V gene TRBV5-1 combines with J gene TRBJ2-7; D possibly uses TRBD1 or TRBD2 (5 bases each). The CDR3 sequence is 14 residues long. V was pared by 7 bases and J by 0 bases, with 14 bases between. CDR1 and CDR2 (germline): SGHRS, YFSETQ. The CDR3 sequence is CASGGAGSSYEQYF. CDR3 nucleotide sequence: TGCGCCAGCGGTGGGGCAGGGAGCTCCTACGAGCAGTACTTC.

Only a few counts were recorded for this clonotype. The chain carries TRBV6-5 and TRBJ1-2, with D possibly TRBD1 on 5 matching bases. Germline CDR1 is MNHEY and CDR2 is SVGAGI. The CDR3 contains 13 residues. V gave up 2 bases and J gave up 7 bases, with 11 bases separating them. The CDR3: CASSYDSGGGYTF. In DNA form, the CDR3 reads TGTGCCAGCAGTTACGACTCTGGGGGTGGCTACACCTTC.

The rearrangement links TRBV29-1 to TRBJ2-3; tentatively, D is TRBD2 (7 bases). The CDR3 loop spans 14 amino acids. In germline, CDR1 is SQVTM, CDR2 ANQGSEA. Between the trimmed V and J ends, which lost 3 bases and 4 bases, there was a span of 14 bases. CDR3 protein: CSVDPGGQADTQYF. Here the CDR3 DNA reads TGCAGCGTTGATCCGGGGGGCCAAGCAGATACGCAGTATTTT.

This clonotype was picked up many times. This chain uses TRBV27 with TRBJ2-7, with D perhaps TRBD1 (6 bases). Germline CDR1 is MNHEY and CDR2 is SMNVEV (reference sequence). The CDR3 runs to 14 residues. Trimming stripped 8 bases from V and 2 bases from J, with 16 bases between. CDR3 region: CASSLGAGPYEQYF. The CDR3 coding sequence is TGTGCCAGCTCCTTGGGGGCGGGTCCCTACGAGCAGTACTTC.

The chain employs TRBV20-1 and TRBJ2-1; 12 nucleotides agree with TRBD2. The CDR3 runs to 15 residues. V was pared by 6 bases and J by 4 bases, with 7 bases of the junction left unmatched. From germline, CDR1 is DFQATT and CDR2 SNEGSKA (reference sequence). CDR3 residues: CSAETGTSGYNEQFF. CDR3 DNA sequence: TGCAGTGCCGAGACCGGGACTAGCGGGTACAATGAGCAGTTCTTC.

Regarding this clonotype: At one end the junction does not follow the germline gene, possibly because of a read error. V gene TRBV7-9 combines with J gene TRBJ2-7; TRBD1 aligns across 9 bases. The V gene's germline CDR1 is SEHNR and CDR2 FQNEAQ (reference sequence). The CDR3 has 15 residues. CDR3 region: CASRHPGQGEDEQSF. As DNA, the CDR3 is TGTGCCAGCAGGCACCCGGGACAGGGCGAGGACGAGCAGTCCTTC.

The chain has TRBV9 and TRBJ1-1; 8 nucleotides line up with TRBD1. This CDR3 has 15 amino acids. CDR1 SGDLS and CDR2 YYNGEE come from the germline V gene. Trimming cost V 4 bases and J 3 bases; bases outside gene matches: 8. CDR3 nucleotides: TGTGCCAGCAGCCCTCAGGGGGCCAGGGACACTGAAGCTTTCTTT. Its translation is CASSPQGARDTEAFF. The full variable domain, with the rest looked up from reference TRBV9 and TRBJ1-1, is DSGVTQTPKHLITATGQRVTLRCSPRSGDLSVYWYQQSLDQGLQFLIQYYNGEERAKGNILERFSAQQFPDLHSELNLSSLELGDSALYFCASSPQGARDTEAFFGQGTRLTVV.

The chain employs TRBV20-1 and TRBJ2-5, with D uncertain. The CDR3 loop spans 16 amino acids. CDR1 is DFQATT, CDR2 SNEGSKA, per germline (reference sequence). The V end was cut by 6 bases, the J end by 3 bases, with 23 bases between. Written as DNA, the CDR3 is TGCAGTGCCCCCACCCCCCTCCGAGAGGATGAAGAGACCCAGTACTTC. It translates to CSAPTPLREDEETQYF.

In its sample, this clonotype was seen many times. The genes are TRBV7-9 and TRBJ1-2; D call uncertain. V was shortened by 5 bases and J by 5 bases, with 15 bases between the two germline ends. Germline V gene lookup returns CDR1 SEHNR and CDR2 FQNEAQ (reference sequence). The CDR3 is 14 residues long. The CDR3 spells CASSPHTAEYGYTF. The CDR3 coding sequence is TGTGCCAGCAGCCCTCACACCGCTGAGTATGGCTACACCTTC.

The rearrangement uses TRBV3-1 and TRBJ2-5; D is unresolved. Germline V gene lookup returns CDR1 LGHDT and CDR2 YNNKEL (reference sequence). The CDR3 is 13 amino acids. The germline V and J ends were trimmed by 0 bases and 4 bases, with 6 bases remaining between them. CDR3 protein: CASSQDSGETQYF. The CDR3 DNA reads TGTGCCAGCAGCCAAGATTCGGGAGAGACCCAGTACTTC.

The CDR3 DNA reads TGTGCTGGAGCGGGCGGCGGGGAGCTGTTTTTT. This gives the protein CAGAGGGELFF. The chain uses TRBV7-9 and TRBJ2-2; possibly TRBD2 for D (6 bases). In germline, CDR1 is SEHNR, CDR2 FQNEAQ (reference sequence). The CDR3 is 11 amino acids.

The genes are TRBV7-9 and TRBJ2-5, with D perhaps TRBD2 (7 bases). Germline-derived CDR1 and CDR2 are SEHNR and FQNEAQ (reference sequence). The CDR3 totals 15 residues. Trimming stripped 4 bases from V and 5 bases from J, with 17 bases between. The CDR3 coding sequence is TGTGCCAGCAGCTCAATCCAGGGGCGGGAGGAGACCCAGTACTTC. It codes for CASSSIQGREETQYF.

This clonotype was detected many times. The chain links TRBV12-3 or TRBV12-4 to TRBJ1-1; 10 bases agree with TRBD1. J was trimmed by 3 bases and V by 6 bases; bases with no gene match: 13. This CDR3 is 17 amino acids long. In DNA form, the CDR3 reads TGTGCCAGCAGCCCTGTCTGGGACAGGGGCTGGGACACTGAAGCTTTCTTT. Encoded protein: CASSPVWDRGWDTEAFF.

The table lists this clonotype with a few counts. The chain carries TRBV7-9 and TRBJ1-1; perhaps TRBD1 as D (6 bases). Germline CDR1 SEHNR, CDR2 FQNEAQ (reference sequence). This CDR3 spans 14 amino acids. V was cut by 1 base and J by 8 bases, with 14 bases left in between. CDR3 sequence reads: CASSLVTGAGEAFF. The DNA for the CDR3 is TGTGCCAGCAGCTTAGTAACGGGGGCGGGGGAAGCTTTCTTT.

This clonotype has at least ten counts. The chain couples TRBV12-3 or TRBV12-4 to TRBJ2-1; possibly TRBD1 for D (6 bases). The CDR3 has 15 residues. Trimming took off 4 bases at V and 1 base at J, with 11 bases between the two ends. CDR3 nucleotide sequence: TGTGCCAGCAGTTGGACAGCCGTTTCCTACAATGAGCAGTTCTTC. Its protein is CASSWTAVSYNEQFF.

This clonotype was counted between two and nine times. The rearrangement uses TRBV9 and TRBJ2-4; D is possibly TRBD1 or TRBD2 (6 bases each). CDR1 and CDR2 from the germline V gene are SGDLS and YYNGEE. CDR3 length equals 13 residues. Trimming pared 9 bases from V and 8 bases from J, leaving 18 bases between. CDR3 sequence (DNA): TGTGCCACTAAGGGGGGATCTTGGGACATTCAGTACTTC. This sequence encodes CATKGGSWDIQYF.

The CDR3 DNA is TGTGCCAGCAGTCCGACGATCCGGTCCGAAGCTTTCTTT. Protein product: CASSPTIRSEAFF. This sequence joins TRBV12-3 or TRBV12-4 and TRBJ1-1; no clear D. This CDR3 region has 13 residues. V was cut by 5 bases and J by 8 bases, with 15 bases left in between.

This clonotype was detected ten times or more. V is TRBV14 and J is TRBJ2-1, with D hard to call. There are 13 residues in the CDR3. Germline CDR1 reads SGHDN; CDR2 reads FVKESK. V lost 4 bases and J lost 4, with 8 bases in between. The CDR3 region has the DNA TGTGCCAGCAGCCGATACAAGTACAATGAGCAGTTCTTC. It yields the protein CASSRYKYNEQFF. The complete variable domain, with remaining parts taken from reference TRBV14 and TRBJ2-1, reads EAGVTQFPSHSVIEKGQTVTLRCDPISGHDNLYWYRRVMGKEIKFLLHFVKESKQDESGMPNNRFLAERTGGTYSTLKVQPAELEDSGVYFCASSRYKYNEQFFGPGTRLTVL.

The V call is TRBV4-1, the J call TRBJ2-1; 8 positions match TRBD1. The V gene end was trimmed by 1 base and the J gene end by 3 bases; junction bases not matched to a gene: 8. The germline V gene encodes CDR1 MGHRA and CDR2 YSYEKL. The CDR3 sequence is 17 residues long. The CDR3 bases are TGCGCCAGCAGCCAAGCCCTCAGGGGGCTCCTCTACAATGAGCAGTTCTTC. It yields the protein CASSQALRGLLYNEQFF.

This clonotype has a handful of counts. The chain links TRBV13 to TRBJ2-5; weak D call: TRBD1 (5 bases). Germline assignment: CDR1 PRHDT and CDR2 FYEKMQ (reference sequence). V lost 0 bases and J lost 5, with 10 bases in between. The CDR3 runs 14 residues. CDR3 bases: TGTGCCAGCAGCTTAGGGGCAGGGCACGAGACCCAGTACTTC. It translates to CASSLGAGHETQYF.